The entry below gives a single T cell receptor beta chain sequence along with its context. The table lists this clonotype with many counts. Its antigen is unknown. Per-base qualities were not stored, and no clone one base away is much larger. The data derive from a study of HIV-infected patients and healthy controls (dated by TCRdb to between 2014 and 2016). For the wider study: CD4 counts rose modestly but significantly in most of the 16 patients after three months of therapy, yet stayed below normal ranges. CD8 counts did not change consistently during early therapy, while the CD4:CD8 ratio increased slightly. Viral load became undetectable in about 70% of the 16 patients by the second bleed and in all patients after a further year of therapy. Whether deep TCR repertoire sequencing of small blood samples from HIV patients could capture immune perturbation and reconstitution was tested in the study. Relative to controls, total CDR3 counts per chain did not differ significantly, and patients lacked overall T-cell lymphocytopenia. Results the study describes overall, beyond this receptor: Significantly higher mean Gini indices were seen in HIV-infected repertoires than in controls, possibly reflecting oligoclonality. Alpha-beta chain pairing was not determined in the samples. The apparent post-therapy recovery of the Gini index in HIV-infected patients was not reproduced in size-matched repertoire data. Mean usage differed significantly between HIV-infected patients and controls for eight alpha and eight beta V genes. The therapy captured by the treated samples lasted only roughly three months, arguably too short a period to observe immune reconstitution given low adult thymic output. Slight age and sex profile differences between the study cohorts did not explain the observed diversity differences. Most CMV-associated CDR3s became more frequent during therapy, although their change was not significant, whereas HIV-associated CDR3s showed a significant decrease in frequency. A major limit on how widely the findings apply, in the view of the authors, was that only sixteen HIV-infected individuals were processed. Differing numbers of distinct sequences in patients and controls hindered comparison, and size-matching assigned excessive weight to rare events in the HIV-infected data. In the study, no determination of donor HLA types was made. Using whole blood restricted sequencing depth and prevented separating the dynamics of distinct T-cell subpopulations. Both the Jaccard index and the count of highly shared sequences showed that healthy controls shared more CDR3s between individuals than HIV+ patients did. Roughly threefold more distinct CDR3s and higher Shannon diversity were observed in healthy control repertoires than in untreated HIV+ repertoires. Alpha-chain CDR3s from MAIT cells appeared at high frequency in healthy controls but were severely depleted in HIV+ repertoires.

Using SuperScript III with primers targeting the alpha and beta constant regions, 400 to 550 ng of RNA was reverse transcribed. Separate alpha and beta chain libraries were generated by chain-specific third strand synthesis with multiplexing indices. The protocol used a single primer pair to amplify all rearrangements within a chain, which avoided primer bias, and attached molecular barcodes to each cDNA molecule. Purified cDNA was joined by T4 RNA Ligase 1 to a 5' RACE adapter carrying a random hexamer and the SP2 sequencing primer site. With slow temperature ramps used to favor optimal annealing, second strand synthesis was primed from the SP2 site with Phusion polymerase. Each molecule's 12-nucleotide barcode consisted of two random hexamer sequences, both added before amplification and joined together. P5 and P7 adapter elements plus a second index were added in a short first PCR, which was followed by a roughly 24-cycle amplification PCR with P5s and P7 primers. The libraries went through 25 to 35 PCR cycles in total, were quantified on a Qubit, were sized on a Bioanalyzer, and were diluted to roughly 4 nM. Sequencing of the normalized libraries was done on an Illumina MiSeq using 2 x 250 paired-end kits. Reverse transcription reactions were cleaned up on MinElute columns and eluted into about 9.5 ul Tris-Cl. A 1:1 ratio of AMPure XP beads was used to clean the adapter ligations after they had run for over 20 hours at 16 degrees C. The published analysis was carried out like this. Demultiplexed FASTQ files were processed with a modified Decombinator by which V, J, insert and barcode information was output. Sequences sharing a barcode but differing from the dominant sequence were discarded as errors, and barcodes clustered at Levenshtein distance 3 were counted to estimate original cDNA molecules. For downstream analyses, the R packages ineq, vegan, igraph and RCytoscape were used, along with IMGT nomenclature and CDR3 definitions. To avoid skew from clonal expansion, each TCR was counted once, and V gene usage was computed over distinct sequences. Unique CDR3 amino acid sequences within a donor were connected in similarity networks whenever two sequences differed by a single Levenshtein edit. Published HIV-specific CDR3s (roughly 92 alpha, more than 600 beta) and CMV-specific CDR3s (under 14 alpha, under 300 beta) were assembled and queried against the repertoires. It was shown by random subsampling to size-matched repertoires that the decreased diversity of patients was not caused by their lower sequence numbers. In-frame beta chains were kept once TCRdb had trimmed the public reads at Q25 with fastp and called clones with MiXCR. Every CDR3 protein is listed once, alongside the most common genes and DNA of its rows. The authors' filters were not applied to this entry. This sample holds some 10,000 distinct CDR3 sequences; roughly 5.6% were observed only once. The ten largest make up roughly 28% of the sample.

The V end loses 2 bases and the J end loses 5 bases, and a stretch of 11 bases separates them. CDR1 and CDR2 were assigned from the germline V gene as MNHNS and SASEGT. The CDR3, cysteine through phenylalanine, is 14 amino acids long. Only CDR3 DNA remains: 42 bases, in frame from the first base. After antiretroviral therapy began, follow-up blood was collected from HIV-infected patients roughly three months, about 14 weeks, later. Whole blood was used without cell fractionation, so all unsorted peripheral T cells were reflected in the repertoire. For RNA extraction, an approximately 2.5 ml sample of peripheral blood was drawn into Tempus tubes. Patients with febrile or AIDS-related illness, tumors, hepatitis B or C coinfection, immunomodulatory therapy, recent vaccination or treatment interruptions were excluded from enrollment. The TURBO-DNase kit was used to remove leftover genomic DNA, and GLOBINclear was used to deplete globin mRNA.

This receptor was taken from an adult with HIV infection. The donor label of this sample is uncertain. The sequence links TRBV6-1 to TRBJ2-3; too little of a D gene remains to name it. The specimen comprised blood, sampled during antiretroviral therapy. The CDR3 is CASSESYPGDTQYF. The base sequence is TGTGCCAGCAGTGAATCATACCCTGGAGATACGCAGTATTTT.